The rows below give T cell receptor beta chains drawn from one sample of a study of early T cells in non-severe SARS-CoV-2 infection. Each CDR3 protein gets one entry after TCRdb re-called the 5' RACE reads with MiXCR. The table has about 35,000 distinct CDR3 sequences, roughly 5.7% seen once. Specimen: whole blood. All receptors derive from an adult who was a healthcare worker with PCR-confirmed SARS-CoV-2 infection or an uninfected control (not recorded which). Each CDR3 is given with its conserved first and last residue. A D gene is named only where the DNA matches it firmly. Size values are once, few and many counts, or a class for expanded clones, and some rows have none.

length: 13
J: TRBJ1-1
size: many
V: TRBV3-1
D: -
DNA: TGTGCCAGCAGCCCCGACCCGAACACTGAAGCTTTCTTT
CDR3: CASSPDPNTEAFF

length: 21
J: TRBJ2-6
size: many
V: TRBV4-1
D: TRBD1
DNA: TGCGCCAGCAGCCAGGAGCCCTCTAGGACAGGAAGAGTTGTAGGGGCCAACGTCCTGACTTTC
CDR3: CASSQEPSRTGRVVGANVLTF

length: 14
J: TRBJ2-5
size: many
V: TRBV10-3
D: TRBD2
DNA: TGTGCCATCAGTGAGGCGGGCGGGAGCGGTTCCCAGTACTTC
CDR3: CAISEAGGSGSQYF

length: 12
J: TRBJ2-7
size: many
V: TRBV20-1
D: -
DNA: TGCAGTGCTTCCGATTTATTAAACGAGCAGTACTTC
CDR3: CSASDLLNEQYF

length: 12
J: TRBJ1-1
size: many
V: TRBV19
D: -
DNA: TGTGCCAGTAGTTCTCGATGGACTGAAGCTTTCTTT
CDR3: CASSSRWTEAFF

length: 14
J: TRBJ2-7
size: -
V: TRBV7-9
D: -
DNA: TGTGCCAGCAGCTGGGACGCCAGCTCCTACGAGCAGTACTTC
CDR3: CASSWDASSYEQYF

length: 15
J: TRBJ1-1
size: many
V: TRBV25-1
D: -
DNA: TGTGCCAGCAGTGAATTCCGGGGGACTAACACTGAAGCTTTCTTT
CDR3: CASSEFRGTNTEAFF

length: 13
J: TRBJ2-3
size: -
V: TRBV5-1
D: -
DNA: TGCGCCAGCAGCGGTGACCATACAGATACGCAGTATTTT
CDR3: CASSGDHTDTQYF

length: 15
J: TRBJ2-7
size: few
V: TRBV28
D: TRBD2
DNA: TGTGCCAGCACCTTAGGTAGCGGGAGGGTCTACGAGCAGTACTTC
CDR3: CASTLGSGRVYEQYF

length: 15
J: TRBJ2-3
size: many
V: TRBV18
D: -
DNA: TGTGCCAGCTCACCAGCAGGGGCCCTCACAGATACGCAGTATTTT
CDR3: CASSPAGALTDTQYF

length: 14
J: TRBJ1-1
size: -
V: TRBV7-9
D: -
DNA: TGTGCCAGCAGCGAAAACACACCGAACACTGAAGCTTTCTTT
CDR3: CASSENTPNTEAFF

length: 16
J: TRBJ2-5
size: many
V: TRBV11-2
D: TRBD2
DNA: TGTGCCAGCAGCTTATATCTAGCGGGAGGCTCGGAGACCCAGTACTTC
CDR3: CASSLYLAGGSETQYF

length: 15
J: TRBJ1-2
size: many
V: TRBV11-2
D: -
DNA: TGTGCCAGCAGCCATCAAGAACCTCATAACTATGGCTACACCTTC
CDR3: CASSHQEPHNYGYTF

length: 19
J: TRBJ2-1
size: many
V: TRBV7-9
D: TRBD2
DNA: TGTGCCAGCAGCTTATATCCGGGACTAGCCCCGAGCTCCTACAATGAGCAGTTCTTC
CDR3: CASSLYPGLAPSSYNEQFF

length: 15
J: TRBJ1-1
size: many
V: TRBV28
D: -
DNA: TGTGCCAGCAGACTCGCCACAGTACTGAACACTGAAGCTTTCTTT
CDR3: CASRLATVLNTEAFF

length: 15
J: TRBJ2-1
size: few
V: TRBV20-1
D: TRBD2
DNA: TGCAGTGCTCTTCGACTAGCGGGAGTTAACAATGAGCAGTTCTTC
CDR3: CSALRLAGVNNEQFF

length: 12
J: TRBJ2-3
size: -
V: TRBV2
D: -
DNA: TGTGCCAGCAGTGAAAGGGCAGATACGCAGTATTTT
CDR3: CASSERADTQYF

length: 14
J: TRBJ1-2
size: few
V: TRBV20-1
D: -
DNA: TGCAGTGCTAGAGGAAATTGGGAGGCGGATGGCTACACCTTC
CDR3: CSARGNWEADGYTF

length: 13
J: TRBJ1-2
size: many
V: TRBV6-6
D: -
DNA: TGTGCCAGCAGTTACTTGACAGGATATGGCTACACCTTC
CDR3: CASSYLTGYGYTF

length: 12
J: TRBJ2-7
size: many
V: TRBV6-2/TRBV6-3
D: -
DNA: TGTGCCAGCGGAGGGAGCTCCTACGAGCAGTACTTC
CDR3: CASGGSSYEQYF

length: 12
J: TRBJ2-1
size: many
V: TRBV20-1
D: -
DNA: TGCAGTGCTACGAGCTCCTACAATGAGCAGTTCTTC
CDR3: CSATSSYNEQFF

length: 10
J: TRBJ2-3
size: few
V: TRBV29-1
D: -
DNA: TGCAGCGTTTTACGGGATACGCAGTATTTT
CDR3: CSVLRDTQYF

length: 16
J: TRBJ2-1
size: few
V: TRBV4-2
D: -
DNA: TGTGCCAGCAGCCAAGAAGTTGGGGGCCTCTACAATGAGCAGTTCTTC
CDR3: CASSQEVGGLYNEQFF